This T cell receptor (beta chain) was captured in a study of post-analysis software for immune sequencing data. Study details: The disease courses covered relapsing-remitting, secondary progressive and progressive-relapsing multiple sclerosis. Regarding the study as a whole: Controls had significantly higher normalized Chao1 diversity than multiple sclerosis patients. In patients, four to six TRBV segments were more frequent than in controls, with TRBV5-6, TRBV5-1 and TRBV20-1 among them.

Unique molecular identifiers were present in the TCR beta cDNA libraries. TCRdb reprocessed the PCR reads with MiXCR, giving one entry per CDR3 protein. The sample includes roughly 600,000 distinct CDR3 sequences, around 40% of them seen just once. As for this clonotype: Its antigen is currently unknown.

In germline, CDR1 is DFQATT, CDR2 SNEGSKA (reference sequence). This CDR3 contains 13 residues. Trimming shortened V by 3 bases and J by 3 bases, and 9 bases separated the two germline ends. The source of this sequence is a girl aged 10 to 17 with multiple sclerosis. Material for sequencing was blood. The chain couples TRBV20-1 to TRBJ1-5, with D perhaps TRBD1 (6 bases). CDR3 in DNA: TGCAGTGCTAGGGGGGACACCAATCAGCCCCAGCATTTT. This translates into CSARGDTNQPQHF.